The entry that follows covers one T cell receptor beta chain sequence. This sample was included in a study of control samples from healthy donors and cancer patients. The CDR3 is 14 amino acids. Trimming removed 4 bases from V and 7 bases from J; junction bases left unmatched: 8. Per the germline V gene, CDR1 is SGHRS and CDR2 is YFSETQ. Method: immunoSEQ multiplex PCR; TCRdb's copy keeps in-frame clones and lacks some. The data show 80,000 or so clones, 91% seen once. The sequence was obtained from a man between 50 and 59 years old in good health. The sequencing input was blood. The chain uses TRBV5-1 and TRBJ1-2; 9 bases align to TRBD1. CDR3 sequence reads: CASSLRTGESGYTF. In DNA form, the CDR3 reads TGCGCCAGCAGCCTTCGGACAGGGGAAAGTGGCTACACCTTC. The full variable domain, completed using reference TRBV5-1 and TRBJ1-2, is KAGVTQTPRYLIKTRGQQVTLSCSPISGHRSVSWYQQTPGQGLQFLFEYFSETQRNKGNFPGRFSGRQFSNSRSEMNVSTLELGDSALYLCASSLRTGESGYTFGSGTRLTVV.